Shown below are 25 T cell receptor beta chains from a single sample sequenced in a study of patients and donors after allogeneic stem cell transplantation. One entry per CDR3 protein, called by TCRdb with MiXCR from the RT-PCR reads. The profile covers 200,000 to 250,000 distinct CDR3 sequences, with 12% to 15% appearing a single time and 11% taken by the ten largest. The sequencing sample was made of blood, either unsorted or a sorted T cell fraction (not recorded which). These receptors all come from a human donor who was either an allogeneic HSCT recipient or a stem cell or donor lymphocyte infusion donor (not recorded which). It is not recorded whose cells these are; they may come from a transplant donor.

This clonotype appeared a few times. The chain carries TRBV4-1 and TRBJ2-3; the D gene is possibly TRBD1 (6 bases). Deletions cut 4 bases from V and 8 bases from J, with 13 bases between. CDR1 and CDR2 (germline): MGHRA, YSYEKL. The CDR3 sequence is 13 residues long. The CDR3 loop is CASSRLGQFTQYF. In DNA form, the CDR3 reads TGCGCCAGCAGCCGGCTAGGACAGTTTACGCAGTATTTT.

V usage is TRBV5-1 and J usage is TRBJ2-5; no clear D. The germline CDR1 and CDR2 sequences are SGHRS and YFSETQ. V was clipped by 2 bases and J by 1 base, with 12 bases between them. The CDR3 is 15 amino acids. The CDR3 DNA follows: TGCGCCAGCAGCTTCCGAGGCAAGACCCAAGAGACCCAGTACTTC. Its protein is CASSFRGKTQETQYF.

The gene calls are TRBV2 and TRBJ2-1, with 8 bases fitting TRBD1. J was trimmed by 6 bases and V by 6 bases; bases with no gene match: 4. Germline CDR1 is SNHLY and CDR2 is FYNNEI. The CDR3 is 13 amino acids. CDR3 in DNA: TGTGCCAGCAGAATTACAGGGGGCAATGAGCAGTTCTTC. Its protein product is CASRITGGNEQFF.

In its sample, this clonotype was seen many times. The rearrangement links TRBV29-1 to TRBJ1-1; 7 bases map to TRBD1. Germline-derived CDR1 and CDR2 are SQVTM and ANQGSEA. Trimming removed 5 bases from V and 7 bases from J; junction bases left unmatched: 13. This CDR3 has 14 residues. In DNA, the CDR3 is TGCAGCGTTAGTCAGACAGGGCGGTCGGTTGAAGCTTTCTTT. Protein product: CSVSQTGRSVEAFF.

This clonotype was found a few times. The chain has TRBV5-1 and TRBJ1-1; the D gene is possibly TRBD1 (6 bases). V gave up 0 bases and J gave up 6 bases, with 12 bases separating them. CDR3 size: 14 residues. The germline V gene encodes CDR1 SGHRS and CDR2 YFSETQ. CDR3 DNA: TGCGCCAGCAGCTTGGCATCGACAGGAGCTGAAGCTTTCTTT. Residues: CASSLASTGAEAFF.

This rearrangement joins TRBV20-1 to TRBJ2-7; 8 nucleotides align to TRBD2. The ends lost 3 bases at V and 5 bases at J; junction bases unmatched: 12. This CDR3 contains 15 residues. The germline V gene has CDR1 DFQATT and CDR2 SNEGSKA (reference sequence). CDR3 DNA sequence: TGCAGTGCTAGGGGATTTAGAGCGGGAGTCAACGAGCAGTACTTC. This codes for CSARGFRAGVNEQYF.

This clonotype turned up a few times. The V call is TRBV20-1, the J call TRBJ2-2; D is perhaps TRBD2 (6 bases). Germline V lookup: CDR1 DFQATT, CDR2 SNEGSKA (reference sequence). The V and J ends lost 3 bases and 1 base respectively, with 24 bases between them. This CDR3 has 19 residues. CDR3 DNA: TGCAGTGCTAGGGATGCTCAAGGAGGGCGTATTGAGAACACCGGGGAGCTGTTTTTT. Its protein is CSARDAQGGRIENTGELFF.

The chain has TRBV20-1 and TRBJ2-1, with TRBD2 matching over 8 bases. The CDR3 sequence is 15 residues long. Germline V gene sequence: CDR1 DFQATT, CDR2 SNEGSKA (reference sequence). V shed 1 base and J 2 bases; nucleotides not matched to a gene: 4. CDR3 sequence: CSARGRRGAYNEQFF. The CDR3 bases are TGCAGTGCTAGAGGTCGGCGGGGGGCCTACAATGAGCAGTTCTTC.

The chain has TRBV7-2 and TRBJ1-3; TRBD1 is a possible D gene (5 bases). CDR1 and CDR2 from the germline V gene are SGHTA and FQGNSA. The CDR3 has 15 amino acids. V lost 5 bases, J lost 2 bases, and 13 bases lay in between. This CDR3 is CASSREGRTGNTIYF. The DNA for the CDR3 is TGTGCCAGCAGCCGAGAGGGGCGGACTGGAAACACCATATATTTT.

This clonotype appeared a few times. The chain joins TRBV7-9 to TRBJ2-2; D is perhaps TRBD2 (5 bases). This CDR3 spans 14 amino acids. Germline values: CDR1 SEHNR, CDR2 FQNEAQ (reference sequence). Deletions cut 5 bases from V and 4 bases from J, with 11 bases between. CDR3 loop: CASSLTTSTGELFF. CDR3 DNA sequence: TGTGCCAGCAGCCTTACCACTAGCACCGGGGAGCTGTTTTTT.

The chain couples TRBV4-3 to TRBJ2-3; the match to TRBD2 covers 13 bases. V trimming: 4 bases; J trimming: 8 bases; junction bases outside the gene matches: 6. The germline V gene has CDR1 LGHNA and CDR2 YSLEER. The CDR3 contains 15 residues. The chain's CDR3 is CASSPLAGGPGTQYF. DNA of the CDR3: TGCGCCAGCAGCCCACTAGCGGGGGGGCCAGGTACGCAGTATTTT.

The chain joins TRBV20-1 to TRBJ2-5; the match to TRBD2 covers 13 bases. This CDR3 region has 16 residues. With 5 bases clipped from V and 3 bases from J, the junction kept 9 bases outside the gene matches. Germline V CDR1 and CDR2: DFQATT, SNEGSKA (reference sequence). CDR3 DNA sequence: TGCAGTGCTGCCCCCTCAGGGACTAGCGGGGAAGAGACCCAGTACTTC. Encoded protein: CSAAPSGTSGEETQYF.

This clonotype was found a few times. V is TRBV2 and J is TRBJ2-1, with 9 bases lining up with TRBD2. V shed 2 bases, J shed 6 bases, and the junction held 11 bases outside the gene matches. Germline V gives CDR1 SNHLY, CDR2 FYNNEI. The CDR3 runs 17 residues. The CDR3 sequence: CASSEFRLAGSTNEQFF. The CDR3, as DNA: TGTGCCAGCAGTGAATTTCGGCTAGCGGGAAGTACCAATGAGCAGTTCTTC.

The chain combines TRBV18 with TRBJ1-2; D gene unclear. The CDR3 runs 15 residues. Germline V gives CDR1 KGHSH, CDR2 LQKENI. The ends were cut back, 3 bases at V and 3 bases at J, with 14 bases in the middle. The CDR3 loop reads CASSPAAAVDYGYTF. In DNA, the CDR3 is TGTGCCAGCTCACCGGCAGCAGCAGTTGACTATGGCTACACCTTC. The complete variable domain, with remaining parts taken from reference TRBV18 and TRBJ1-2, reads NAGVMQNPRHLVRRRGQEARLRCSPMKGHSHVYWYRQLPEEGLKFMVYLQKENIIDESGMPKERFSAEFPKEGPSILRIQQVVRGDSAAYFCASSPAAAVDYGYTFGSGTRLTVV.

The gene calls are TRBV11-2 and TRBJ2-5; D tentatively fits TRBD1 or TRBD2 (5 bases each). CDR1 and CDR2 (germline): SGHAT, FQNNGV. This CDR3 is built from 15 residues. The V and J ends lost 5 bases and 5 bases respectively, with 18 bases between them. This CDR3 is CASSLGVTDRETQYF. The DNA for the CDR3 is TGTGCCAGCAGCCTGGGGGTTACCGACCGGGAGACCCAGTACTTC.

This chain joins TRBV18 and TRBJ2-7; D ambiguous. Deletions cut 0 bases from V and 2 bases from J, with 11 bases between. This CDR3 region has 15 residues. The germline V gene has CDR1 KGHSH and CDR2 LQKENI. The CDR3: CASSPPSGSPYEQYF. CDR3 DNA sequence: TGTGCCAGCTCACCACCATCCGGAAGTCCCTACGAGCAGTACTTC.

The J gene is TRBJ2-7, the V gene TRBV12-3 or TRBV12-4; D unclear. V was shortened by 3 bases and J by 5 bases, with 17 bases between the two germline ends. This CDR3 has 15 residues. CDR3 sequence: CASSFRTSANNEQYF. The DNA of the CDR3 is TGTGCCAGCAGTTTCCGTACCTCGGCCAATAACGAGCAGTACTTC.

The chain links TRBV18 to TRBJ2-1; possibly TRBD1 or TRBD2 for D (5 bases each). Trimming stripped 6 bases from V and 3 bases from J, with 12 bases between. The CDR3 is 14 residues long. Per the germline V gene, CDR1 is KGHSH and CDR2 is LQKENI. The CDR3 protein is CASSGTDIYNEQFF. CDR3 nucleotides: TGTGCCAGCTCCGGGACCGACATCTACAATGAGCAGTTCTTC.

The chain is built from TRBV21-1 and TRBJ2-1; the D call in the table, TRBD2, was not verified against the DNA. TRBV21-1 is annotated as a pseudogene. This CDR3 is 18 amino acids long. The CDR3 DNA is TGTGCCAGCAGCAAAGCGCTTCGCGGCGGCGGGAATCACAATGAGCAGTTCTTC. It codes for CASSKALRGGGNHNEQFF.

This clonotype occurred a few times. The chain recombines TRBV7-8 with TRBJ2-7; no clear D. CDR1 and CDR2 from the germline V gene are SGHVS and FQNEAQ. Trimming left V 1 base short and J 0 bases short, with 10 bases between. The CDR3 runs to 15 residues. The CDR3 reads CASSLDGHSSYEQYF. DNA for the CDR3: TGTGCCAGCAGCTTAGATGGCCACAGCTCCTACGAGCAGTACTTC.

This clonotype was counted a few times. The genes are TRBV20-1 and TRBJ1-1; TRBD1 might be the D (5 bases). CDR1 DFQATT and CDR2 SNEGSKA come from the germline V gene (reference sequence). V was shortened by 7 bases and J by 0 bases, with 15 bases between the two germline ends. This CDR3 spans 14 amino acids. CDR3 sequence (DNA): TGCAGTGGAGACAGCTCCAATCTGAACACTGAAGCTTTCTTT. Protein sequence: CSGDSSNLNTEAFF.

This clonotype was counted ten times or more. This rearrangement joins TRBV5-6 to TRBJ2-5, with TRBD2 matching 9 bases. The CDR3 totals 14 residues. Germline trimming cut 5 bases from V and 2 bases from J; bases unmatched to any gene: 4. In germline, CDR1 is SGHDT, CDR2 YYEEEE. The CDR3 region has the DNA TGTGCCAGCAGTTATGGACTAGCGCAAGAGACCCAGTACTTC. This gives the protein CASSYGLAQETQYF.

The J gene is TRBJ1-2, the V gene TRBV9; D is unresolved. V was trimmed by 0 bases and J by 4 bases, leaving 4 bases between them. CDR3 size: 12 residues. CDR1 and CDR2 from the germline V gene are SGDLS and YYNGEE. CDR3 in amino acids: CASSVEGYGYTF. DNA for the CDR3: TGTGCCAGCAGCGTAGAAGGCTATGGCTACACCTTC.

The chain couples TRBV9 to TRBJ2-7; possibly TRBD1 for D (6 bases). The germline V gene has CDR1 SGDLS and CDR2 YYNGEE. V lost 2 bases to trimming and J lost 6 bases, with 18 bases between them. The CDR3 covers 15 residues. CDR3 nucleotides: TGTGCCAGCAGCGTGATGGACAGTGGTGCCGGCGAGCAGTACTTC. Its protein is CASSVMDSGAGEQYF. The variable domain in full, with the rest retrieved from reference TRBV9 and TRBJ2-7, is DSGVTQTPKHLITATGQRVTLRCSPRSGDLSVYWYQQSLDQGLQFLIQYYNGEERAKGNILERFSAQQFPDLHSELNLSSLELGDSALYFCASSVMDSGAGEQYFGPGTRLTVT.

The chain combines TRBV19 with TRBJ2-1, with D perhaps TRBD1 or TRBD2 (5 bases each). This CDR3 is 13 amino acids long. Germline CDR1 and CDR2: LNHDA and SQIVND (reference sequence). Trimming removed 9 bases from V and 4 bases from J, with 13 bases in between. CDR3 in amino acids: CASLREGYNEQFF. CDR3 bases: TGTGCCAGCCTCCGCGAGGGGTACAATGAGCAGTTCTTC. The full variable domain, in which reference TRBV19 and TRBJ2-1 provide the parts outside the CDR3, is DGGITQSPKYLFRKEGQNVTLSCEQNLNHDAMYWYRQDPGQGLRLIYYSQIVNDFQKGDIAEGYSVSREKKESFPLTVTSAQKNPTAFYLCASLREGYNEQFFGPGTRLTVL.